The rows below give T cell receptor beta chains drawn from one sample of a study of cytomegalovirus exposure and HLA in healthy donors. Clones were read by immunoSEQ multiplex PCR, and TCRdb kept only the in-frame ones, dropping some. The data contain around 140,000 clones, more than 60% of them singletons. The source material was PBMCs. The receptors here all came from a woman younger than 30 in good health and CMV-seronegative. CDR3s include the opening cysteine and the closing phenylalanine or tryptophan. A D gene is named only where the DNA matches it firmly. Clone size, where shown, is once, few, many, or a class for clones that have expanded.

CDR3 DNA | CDR3 protein | V gene | D gene | clone size | J gene
TGTGCCAGCAGCTTCCGACTAGCGGGAGAGGATACGCAGTATTTT | CASSFRLAGEDTQYF | TRBV7-9 | TRBD2 | NA | TRBJ2-3
TGTGCCAGCAGCCCGCTAGCGGGAGACGTAGAGACCCAGTACTTC | CASSPLAGDVETQYF | TRBV7-9 | TRBD2 | NA | TRBJ2-5
TGTGCTAGTGGTTTGGGGTTAACAGGCTCCTACGAGCAGTACTTC | CASGLGLTGSYEQYF | TRBV12-5 | NA | NA | TRBJ2-7
TGTGCCAGCAGTGGTTTGGGGACAGGACCCAATCAGCCCCAGCATTTT | CASSGLGTGPNQPQHF | TRBV6-6 | TRBD1 | NA | TRBJ1-5
TGTGCCAGCAGCCTTCAACTAGCGGACAATGAGCAGTTCTTC | CASSLQLADNEQFF | TRBV7-9 | TRBD2 | once | TRBJ2-1
TGTGCCAGCAGCAACTCCGGGACTAGAGTAGATGAGCAGTTCTTC | CASSNSGTRVDEQFF | TRBV6-6 | TRBD2 | few | TRBJ2-1
TGTGCCAGCAGCTTGGATGGGCTAGCGGGCACAGATACGCAGTATTTT | CASSLDGLAGTDTQYF | TRBV5-4 | TRBD2 | NA | TRBJ2-3
TGTGCCTGGAATAGCAGAGAGCCCCAGCATTTT | CAWNSREPQHF | TRBV30 | NA | few | TRBJ1-5
TGTGCCACCTGGGAAGGGGCCTACGAGCAGTACTTC | CATWEGAYEQYF | TRBV10-3 | NA | NA | TRBJ2-7
TGCGCCAGCAGCCATCCCTCCCTAGGACAGGGGGACGGCTACACCTTC | CASSHPSLGQGDGYTF | TRBV4-1 | TRBD1 | few | TRBJ1-2
TGTGCCAGCAGCGCGGGAGACGGTTCCTACGAGCAGTACTTC | CASSAGDGSYEQYF | TRBV9 | NA | NA | TRBJ2-7
TGTGCCAGCAGTGAAGGCGGGGTGTCTCAGCCCCAGCATTTT | CASSEGGVSQPQHF | TRBV2 | NA | few | TRBJ1-5
TGCGCCAGCAGCCCTCCCGGGACAGACTACGAGCAGTACTTC | CASSPPGTDYEQYF | TRBV5-1 | TRBD1 | NA | TRBJ2-7
TGTGCCACACGGACAGGGGATGTTCAGGATGAAAAACTGTTTTTT | CATRTGDVQDEKLFF | TRBV19 | TRBD1 | few | TRBJ1-4
TGTGCCACCAGCAGAGGACAGAGTAATGAAAAACTGTTTTTT | CATSRGQSNEKLFF | TRBV15 | NA | NA | TRBJ1-4
TGTGCCAGCAGCTTGGGTTTCAACGCAGGGACTAATGAAAAACTGTTTTTT | CASSLGFNAGTNEKLFF | TRBV7-6 | NA | NA | TRBJ1-4
TGTGCCAGCAGTGTAGGGCGGGCAGGTCGCGAAGCTTTCTTT | CASSVGRAGREAFF | TRBV6-1 | NA | NA | TRBJ1-1
TGCAGCCCGGGACAACACTACGAGCAGTACTTC | CSPGQHYEQYF | TRBV29-1 | NA | NA | TRBJ2-7
TGTGCCAGCAGCTCCAGCGACGGCCTACCCCAGCAGTACTTC | CASSSSDGLPQQYF | TRBV11-3 | NA | NA | TRBJ2-7
TGCGCCAGCAGCAAGGAAGGGGTAACAGATACGCAGTATTTT | CASSKEGVTDTQYF | TRBV5-1 | NA | NA | TRBJ2-3
TGTGCCAGCAGTCACGAAGGGGGCGCGGGCAATGAGCAGTTCTTC | CASSHEGGAGNEQFF | TRBV6-4 | TRBD1 | NA | TRBJ2-1
TGTGCCAGCAGCTTGATTGCTGGAGCCTACGAGCAGTACTTC | CASSLIAGAYEQYF | TRBV5-6 | NA | NA | TRBJ2-7
TGTGCCAGCAGTGAAGAAGCGGGAGGTCCCTGGGAGCAGTACTTC | CASSEEAGGPWEQYF | TRBV6-1 | TRBD2 | NA | TRBJ2-7
TGTGCCAGCAGCCCTCCCGGGAGTACTAGCGGGATTAATGAGCAGTTCTTC | CASSPPGSTSGINEQFF | TRBV14 | TRBD2 | NA | TRBJ2-1
TGTGCCAGCAGTACCCCTAGTTTTGCAGATACGCAGTATTTT | CASSTPSFADTQYF | TRBV28 | NA | NA | TRBJ2-3
TGTGCCAGCAGTTACTCCCCCCTAGCGGGAGGGTGGGAGCAGTACTTC | CASSYSPLAGGWEQYF | TRBV6-5 | TRBD2 | NA | TRBJ2-7
TGTGCCTGGAGTGTAGCGGGGTGGCGAGAGACCCAGTACTTC | CAWSVAGWRETQYF | TRBV30 | TRBD2 | NA | TRBJ2-5
TGTGCCAGCAGTTACTCGAAATGGGCTGGCACTGAAGCTTTCTTT | CASSYSKWAGTEAFF | TRBV6-5 | NA | NA | TRBJ1-1
TGTGCCAGTAGTATCCAGGTGGGGAACACTGAAGCTTTCTTT | CASSIQVGNTEAFF | TRBV19 | NA | NA | TRBJ1-1
TGTGCCAGCAGCCGAGAAACAGGGTATAGCAATCAGCCCCAGCATTTT | CASSRETGYSNQPQHF | TRBV7-9 | NA | NA | TRBJ1-5
TGTGCCAGCAGGGGCGGTTGGGAGCCGGGCGATGAGCAGTTCTTC | CASRGGWEPGDEQFF | TRBV6-5 | NA | NA | TRBJ2-1
TGTGCCAGTAGCCCCCGGGACAGGGACGGCTACACCTTC | CASSPRDRDGYTF | TRBV19 | TRBD1 | NA | TRBJ1-2
TGTGCCAGCAGTTACGAACTTTATCAGCCCCAGCATTTT | CASSYELYQPQHF | TRBV6-6 | NA | NA | TRBJ1-5
TGTGCCAGTGGCGATCTCAGGACTAGCTCCTACGAGCAGTACTTC | CASGDLRTSSYEQYF | TRBV6-1 | TRBD2 | NA | TRBJ2-7
TGTGCCAGCAGACCCGGGACTAGCGTCCAAGAGACCCAGTACTTC | CASRPGTSVQETQYF | TRBV6-6 | TRBD2 | few | TRBJ2-5
TGTGCCAGCAGATTTAAGGCGGGAGACAATGAGCAGTTCTTC | CASRFKAGDNEQFF | TRBV7-9 | TRBD2 | NA | TRBJ2-1
TGTGCCAGCAGCCGGACTAGCGGTTTCTTCGATGAGCAGTTCTTC | CASSRTSGFFDEQFF | TRBV6-5 | TRBD2 | NA | TRBJ2-1
TGTGCCAGCAGCTTAGGGGCCAGCGGGAGCAGGGAGACCCAGTACTTC | CASSLGASGSRETQYF | TRBV7-9 | TRBD2 | NA | TRBJ2-5
TGTGCCAGCAGCCTACGGGAGGGCGAGCAGTACTTC | CASSLREGEQYF | TRBV7-8 | TRBD2 | NA | TRBJ2-7
TGTGCCAGCAGGGAGGGGGGGCTCCTTCGGCTCCAGCAGTACTTC | CASREGGLLRLQQYF | TRBV2 | NA | NA | TRBJ2-7
TGTGCCAGCAGGGGGACTGCGCGCAATGAGCAGTTCTTC | CASRGTARNEQFF | TRBV27 | NA | once | TRBJ2-1
TGTGCCAGTAGTATAGGCACCGGGGGGACGCCCCAGCATTTT | CASSIGTGGTPQHF | TRBV19 | NA | NA | TRBJ1-5
TGCAGCGGTACGACTAGCGGGAGCTACGAGCAGTACTTC | CSGTTSGSYEQYF | TRBV29-1 | TRBD2 | NA | TRBJ2-7
TGTGCCAGCAGCCCCCTGACGGGCAGGGGAATCGGTGGCTACACCTTC | CASSPLTGRGIGGYTF | TRBV5-8 | NA | NA | TRBJ1-2
TGTGCCAGCCATAGCGGGAGTCACGACTACGAGCAGTACTTC | CASHSGSHDYEQYF | TRBV6-1 | TRBD2 | NA | TRBJ2-7
TGCGCCAGCAGCTACGGGACAGGGGGCAATCAGCCCCAGCATTTT | CASSYGTGGNQPQHF | TRBV5-1 | TRBD1 | NA | TRBJ1-5
TGTGCCAGTAGTCCGGCGGGGACAGGGGGCACGAACACTGAAGCTTTCTTT | CASSPAGTGGTNTEAFF | TRBV19 | TRBD1 | once | TRBJ1-1
TGTGCCAGCAGTTTATCGCTCCTAGCGGGAGGGAACGAGCAGTACTTC | CASSLSLLAGGNEQYF | TRBV27 | TRBD2 | NA | TRBJ2-7
TGCGCCAGCAGCTTGGCCCTAGCGGGAGAGACAGATACGCAGTATTTT | CASSLALAGETDTQYF | TRBV5-1 | TRBD2 | NA | TRBJ2-3
TGCAGTGCTTTCATTTCCGGGACTCGGTACTTC | CSAFISGTRYF | TRBV20-1 | NA | once | TRBJ2-7
TGTGCCAGCAGTCCCCCGGGAGGGGTCCAGGAGCAGTACTTC | CASSPPGGVQEQYF | TRBV6-1 | TRBD2 | NA | TRBJ2-7
TGTGCAAGTCGCTTATTATTAGCGGCATCAGACCCTTACAGTGAGCAGTTCTTC | CASRLLLAASDPYSEQFF | TRBV12-2 | NA | NA | TRBJ2-1